These 23 T cell receptor beta chains came from one sample sequenced in a study of regulatory T cells in long-lasting Graves disease. Sequencing libraries for TCR beta were prepared with iRepertoire HTBI primers and Arm-PCR of CDR3 regions. TCRdb redid the calling of the multiplex PCR reads with MiXCR, one entry per CDR3 protein. The sample lists over 500,000 distinct CDR3 sequences; 15% to 20% were seen once. Time point meaning: newly diagnosed GD, antithyroid drugs for less than 3 months. The TCR library was made from RNA extracted from PBMCs. The same specimen was also included in a second study, on T cells in Graves' hyperthyroidism and ophthalmopathy.

The specimen was peripheral blood mononuclear cells (PBMCs), collected at new diagnosis, from a patient treated with antithyroid drugs. All receptors come from a woman younger than 45 with Graves disease.

This clonotype was counted ten times or more. The rearrangement uses TRBV30 and TRBJ1-5, with 8 bases lining up with TRBD1. Per germline, CDR1 GTSNPN and CDR2 SVGIG (reference sequence). CDR3 length equals 15 residues. J gave up 1 base and V 5 bases, and 7 bases lay outside the gene matches. The CDR3 bases are TGTGCCTGGTCCCAGGGGGCGCCGAGCAATCAGCCCCAGCATTTT. This codes for CAWSQGAPSNQPQHF.

The V gene is TRBV5-1, the J gene TRBJ2-5; tentatively, D is TRBD1 (5 bases). Per the germline V gene, CDR1 is SGHRS and CDR2 is YFSETQ. CDR3 length: 15 amino acids. V lost 0 bases and J lost 7, with 16 bases in between. This CDR3 is CASSLDDPSGLTQYF. CDR3 nucleotides: TGCGCCAGCAGCTTGGACGACCCCTCAGGGTTGACCCAGTACTTC.

The sample holds many counts of this clonotype. The chain employs TRBV7-2 and TRBJ2-7, with 8 bases lining up with TRBD2. Germline CDR1 is SGHTA and CDR2 is FQGNSA. The CDR3 has 17 residues. The V and J ends lost 5 bases and 0 bases, in that order; junction bases with no gene match: 12. The CDR3 nucleotides are TGTGCCAGCAGCCGTTCGGGAGGGCCCGAAAGCTCCTACGAGCAGTACTTC. Protein product: CASSRSGGPESSYEQYF.

The V and J genes are TRBV7-3 and TRBJ1-1; D uncertain. CDR3 length: 14 amino acids. V was pared by 5 bases and J by 4 bases, with 14 bases between. Germline CDR1 and CDR2: SGHTA and FQGTGA. CDR3 amino acids: CASSIGGSSTEAFF. In nucleotides, the CDR3 is TGTGCCAGCAGCATTGGAGGATCGAGCACTGAAGCTTTCTTT.

The genes are TRBV6-1 and TRBJ1-2, with no clear D. The CDR3 loop spans 13 amino acids. Germline CDR1 and CDR2: MNHNS and SASEGT. V gave up 5 bases and J gave up 3 bases, with 10 bases separating them. The CDR3, as DNA: TGTGCCAGCAGTCTAAGACCTGACTATGGCTACACCTTC. Protein sequence: CASSLRPDYGYTF.

Remarks on this clonotype: A much larger clone differs by one base, so this may be a read error. Here the CDR3 DNA reads TGCAGTGCTAGTTGGGTGAACACTGAAGCTTTCTTT. Encoded protein: CSASWVNTEAFF. The chain combines TRBV20-1 with TRBJ1-1; D unresolved. The germline V gene has CDR1 DFQATT and CDR2 SNEGSKA (reference sequence). Trimming left V 3 bases short and J 0 bases short, with 5 bases between. The CDR3 extends over 12 amino acids.

This clonotype showed up many times. V is TRBV3-1 and J is TRBJ1-2; D unresolved. CDR3 length: 15 residues. From germline, CDR1 is LGHDT and CDR2 YNNKEL (reference sequence). Trimming stripped 0 bases from V and 5 bases from J, with 13 bases between. CDR3 protein: CASSQDLQSSYGYTF. DNA of the CDR3: TGTGCCAGCAGCCAAGATCTGCAGTCCTCGTATGGCTACACCTTC. Together with reference TRBV3-1 and TRBJ1-2, the CDR3 gives the full variable domain: DTAVSQTPKYLVTQMGNDKSIKCEQNLGHDTMYWYKQDSKKFLKIMFSYNNKELIINETVPNRFSPKSPDKAHLNLHINSLELGDSAVYFCASSQDLQSSYGYTFGSGTRLTVV.

The chain links TRBV19 to TRBJ2-1, with TRBD2 matching over 7 bases. From germline, CDR1 is LNHDA and CDR2 SQIVND (reference sequence). There are 14 residues in the CDR3. Trimming took 9 bases from V and 3 from J; bases not matched to a gene: 8. CDR3 sequence reads: CASHPRDYYNEQFF. CDR3 bases: TGTGCCAGCCATCCCCGGGACTACTACAATGAGCAGTTCTTC.

This chain links TRBV6-2 or TRBV6-3 with TRBJ2-3; D might be TRBD2 (6 bases). Trimming took 0 bases from V and 5 from J, leaving 15 bases between them. The CDR3 contains 16 residues. The germline gives CDR1 MNHEY, CDR2 SVGEGT. The CDR3 region is CASSYSRSSEGDTQYF. The CDR3 DNA reads as TGTGCCAGCAGTTACTCGAGGTCTAGCGAGGGAGATACGCAGTATTTT.

The J gene is TRBJ1-5, the V gene TRBV29-1; tentative D call: TRBD1 (5 bases). The CDR3 extends over 14 amino acids. V was pared by 4 bases and J by 1 base, with 11 bases between. Germline V CDR1 and CDR2: SQVTM, ANQGSEA. CDR3 DNA: TGCAGCGTTGCTTCGGGGGGGAGCAATCAGCCCCAGCATTTT. Protein: CSVASGGSNQPQHF.

This clonotype was found many times. The chain couples TRBV20-1 to TRBJ1-6; no definite D call. Per germline, CDR1 DFQATT and CDR2 SNEGSKA (reference sequence). V shed 0 bases and J shed 10 bases, with 13 bases lying between them. The CDR3 runs to 14 residues. CDR3 coding DNA: TGCAGTGCTAGAGACAGGATCGGCGGGTCACCCCTCCACTTT. Translating gives CSARDRIGGSPLHF.

The chain carries TRBV19 and TRBJ2-7, with D hard to call. The length of the CDR3 is 15 residues. The germline CDR1 and CDR2 sequences are LNHDA and SQIVND (reference sequence). Trimming stripped 0 bases from V and 3 bases from J, with 12 bases between. As DNA, the CDR3 is TGTGCCAGTAGTATAGAAATAGGATCGATCTACGAGCAGTACTTC. Its protein product is CASSIEIGSIYEQYF.

The table lists this clonotype with many counts. This chain connects TRBV6-1 to TRBJ1-1; D might be TRBD1 (5 bases). V dropped 5 bases and J dropped 1 base, with 17 bases sitting between them. Germline loops: CDR1 MNHNS, CDR2 SASEGT. The CDR3 is 16 residues long. CDR3 sequence: CASSRDFPRGNTEAFF. CDR3 in DNA: TGTGCCAGCAGTAGGGACTTCCCGCGGGGGAACACTGAAGCTTTCTTT.

The chain couples TRBV28 to TRBJ2-3; 7 positions match TRBD1. CDR1 MDHEN and CDR2 SYDVKM come from the germline V gene. V lost 6 bases, J lost 2 bases, and 11 bases stayed unmatched. The CDR3 runs 16 residues. This CDR3 reads CASSVDRALYTDTQYF. The CDR3 DNA follows: TGTGCCAGCAGCGTCGACAGGGCCTTGTACACAGATACGCAGTATTTT.

This clonotype was counted ten times or more. The V gene is TRBV28, the J gene TRBJ1-1; a weak D match, TRBD1 (5 bases). The CDR3 consists of 16 residues. Trimming removed 3 bases at V and 11 bases at J, with 25 bases between. The germline V gene has CDR1 MDHEN and CDR2 SYDVKM. This CDR3 is CASSLGLGQGGSYAFF. Written as DNA, the CDR3 is TGTGCCAGCAGTTTGGGGCTGGGGCAGGGAGGTTCGTATGCTTTCTTT.

This clonotype was observed a few times. Since the CDR3 does not end with the conserved phenylalanine or tryptophan, this likely comes from a read error. The chain combines TRBV3-1 with TRBJ1-4; D may be TRBD1 (5 bases). The CDR3 is 16 residues long. V lost 1 base and J 8 bases, leaving 17 bases between the germline ends. The germline gives CDR1 LGHDT, CDR2 YNNKEL (reference sequence). Written as DNA, the CDR3 is TGTGCCAGCAGCCAAGCTTTGGCAGTGCAGGGAGAAAAACTGTTTCTT. It encodes CASSQALAVQGEKLFL.

The table lists this clonotype with many counts. The chain joins TRBV3-1 to TRBJ1-1, with D tentatively TRBD1 (6 bases). This CDR3 has 14 amino acids. The germline gives CDR1 LGHDT, CDR2 YNNKEL (reference sequence). V shed 0 bases and J shed 6 bases, with 11 bases lying between them. The CDR3: CASSQDWGGPEAFF. The CDR3 nucleotides are TGTGCCAGCAGCCAAGATTGGGGGGGCCCTGAAGCTTTCTTT.

Remarks on this clonotype: Its ends do not fully match the called genes, so a read error is possible. The V and J genes are TRBV11-2 and TRBJ1-2; a possible D gene is TRBD1 (6 bases). CDR1 is SGHAT and CDR2 is FQNNGV in the germline V gene. The CDR3 contains 16 residues. The CDR3 loop reads CVSSWGPGEEAYGYTF. The CDR3 bases are TGTGTCAGCAGCTGGGGGCCAGGGGAGGAGGCCTATGGCTACACCTTC.

The V gene is TRBV7-8, the J gene TRBJ1-6; a possible D gene is TRBD1 (5 bases). Germline CDR1 and CDR2: SGHVS and FQNEAQ. Trimming pared 5 bases from V and 0 bases from J, leaving 23 bases between. The CDR3 loop spans 20 amino acids. The DNA for the CDR3 is TGTGCCAGCAGCACAGAATCCGGGACGGCCTCCAGCTCCTATAATTCACCCCTCCACTTT. It yields the protein CASSTESGTASSSYNSPLHF.

This clonotype was seen only a few times. This may stem from a read error, because a much larger clone lies one nucleotide away. The genes are TRBV28 and TRBJ2-1; TRBD1 matches 7 bases. In germline, CDR1 is MDHEN, CDR2 SYDVKM. The CDR3 loop spans 14 amino acids. With V trimmed by 6 bases and J by 8 bases, 10 bases remained unmatched. CDR3 nucleotide sequence: TGTGCCAGCAGCACCGCGGACAGGACGGATGAGCAGTTCTTC. The encoded protein is CASSTADRTDEQFF. Variable domain in full (rest from reference TRBV28 and TRBJ2-1): DVKVTQSSRYLVKRTGEKVFLECVQDMDHENMFWYRQDPGLGLRLIYFSYDVKMKEKGDIPEGYSVSREKKERFSLILESASTNQTSMYLCASSTADRTDEQFFGPGTRLTVL.

In this sample, this clonotype turned up a few times. V is TRBV4-2 and J is TRBJ1-1; unclear D gene. This CDR3 region has 15 residues. Trimming removed 0 bases from V and 2 bases from J, with 10 bases in between. Germline CDR1 is LGHNA and CDR2 is YNFKEQ. The CDR3 DNA sequence: TGTGCCAGCAGCCAAGATCCCCGAGGTAACACTGAAGCTTTCTTT. This gives the protein CASSQDPRGNTEAFF.

The gene calls are TRBV5-1 and TRBJ2-7, with TRBD2 identical over 13 bases. Germline V gene data show CDR1 as SGHRS and CDR2 as YFSETQ. This CDR3 is built from 14 residues. The V gene end was trimmed by 5 bases and the J gene end by 5 bases; junction bases not matched to a gene: 4. The CDR3 sequence is CASRLAGGNHEQYF. The DNA for the CDR3 is TGCGCCAGCAGACTAGCGGGAGGGAATCACGAGCAGTACTTC.

This clonotype was counted between two and nine times. The CDR3 region has the DNA TGTGCCAGCAGAGTGCCGGGACTAGCGGAACCCAATGAGCAGTTCTTC. This gives the protein CASRVPGLAEPNEQFF. The chain combines TRBV9 with TRBJ2-1; 11 bases match TRBD2. The CDR3 spans 16 residues. Trimming cost V 5 bases and J 6 bases; bases outside gene matches: 10. In germline, CDR1 is SGDLS, CDR2 YYNGEE.